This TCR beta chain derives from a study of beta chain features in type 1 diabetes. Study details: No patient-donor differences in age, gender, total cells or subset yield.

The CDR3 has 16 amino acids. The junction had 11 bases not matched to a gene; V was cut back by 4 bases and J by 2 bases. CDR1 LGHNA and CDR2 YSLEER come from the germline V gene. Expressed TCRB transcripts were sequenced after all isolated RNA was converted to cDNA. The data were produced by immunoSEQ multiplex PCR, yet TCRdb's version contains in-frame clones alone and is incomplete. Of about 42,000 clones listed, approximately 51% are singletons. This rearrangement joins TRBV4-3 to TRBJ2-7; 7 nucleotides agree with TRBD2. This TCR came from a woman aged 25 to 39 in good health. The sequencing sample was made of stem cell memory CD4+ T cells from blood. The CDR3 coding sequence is TGCGCCAGCAGCCGAAGTACCTCTAGCGGTACCTACGAGCAGTACTTC. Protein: CASSRSTSSGTYEQYF.